This T cell receptor (beta chain) was recovered during a study of blood T cells in healthy people across ages (dated by TCRdb to between 2015 and 2016). Context from the whole study: Template switching captured roughly one uniquely barcoded TCR beta cDNA molecule per two T cells in model experiments. Using the same blood draw, the study looked at two additional independent replicas of 1 million unique cDNA reads for two donors, one aged 18 to 30 and the other aged 80 or older. The donors were split into four age groups: young (average around 15 years), middle-aged (around 37), aged (more than 55) and long-lived (roughly 86). The study measured age-related changes in TCR beta repertoire diversity using deep sequencing normalized with unique cDNA molecular identifiers. To avoid experimental bias, donors of different ages were spread randomly across the sequencing lanes.

As to this clonotype: Its recognized antigen is unknown. Base qualities were left out, and no much larger clone turns up one base away.

Points the paper makes about the study in general: Observed TCR beta diversity per million T cells fell roughly linearly with age, and a significant reduction was already apparent by age around 40. Because profiling used bulk unsorted PBMCs, naive and antigen-experienced compartments could not be compared conclusively. Estimates of total diversity based on one million sequenced T cells were regarded as lower bounds and as underestimates. The percentage of naive T cells measured by flow cytometry correlated strongly with observed TCR beta diversity. Compared with the aged group, the long-lived group had more naive CD4+ T cells, fewer expanded clones and increased TCR diversity, suggesting age selection. Because donor CMV infection status was unknown, age-related changes in expanded clonotypes were potentially confounded.

The roughly 37 donors, aged about 6 to 90 years, were systemically healthy Caucasian individuals from Russia. About 10 milliliters of peripheral blood were drawn from each donor into EDTA-treated Vacutainer tubes. Ficoll-Paque density-gradient centrifugation was used to isolate PBMCs, with at least 7 million obtained per sample. Trizol reagent was used to extract total RNA from the PBMCs, yielding at least 6 micrograms per sample. For every donor, flow cytometry on a PBMC aliquot measured the percentage of naive CD45RAhigh/CD27high T cells. The method was 5' RACE. Sequencer: Illumina HiSeq 2500. The second PCR ran for about 7 to 11 cycles and used a J-beta primer mix along with a sample-barcoded 5' primer. A template-switch 5' adaptor carrying 12 random nucleotides introduced a unique molecular identifier onto each TCR beta cDNA molecule. Each sample yielded at least 2.5 million CDR3-containing paired-end reads. First-strand cDNA was synthesized from all RNA with the Mint cDNA synthesis kit, primed by a TRBC-specific oligonucleotide. Following uracil-DNA glycosylase treatment, all cDNA underwent a first 18-cycle PCR with the universal primers M1SS and BC2_uni_R. The authors processed their data as follows. Each sample was normalized by randomly selecting 1 million high-quality reads, each carrying a distinct molecular identifier. Reads sharing molecular identifiers were discarded rather than binned into consensus sequences. CDR3 identification, clonotype clustering and error correction used MiTCR with a Q25 quality threshold and the strictest error-elimination algorithm. A nonparametric unseen species model using Euler transformation provided a lower-bound estimate of total TCR beta diversity. Starting from the raw public reads, TCRdb applied fastp trimming at Q25, assembled clones with MiXCR and retained in-frame beta chains. Every CDR3 protein is listed once, alongside the most common genes and DNA of its rows. The V and J calls reflect TCRdb's pipeline rather than the authors' work. This sample gives 1.5 million to 2 million distinct CDR3 sequences in total; around half of them show up just once. Roughly 2% of the sample rests with the top ten.

V loses 0 bases of germline sequence and J loses 4 bases, and the interval between the two ends is 18 bases. The CDR3, cysteine through phenylalanine, is 17 amino acids long. Just the 51-base CDR3 DNA is kept, in frame starting at base 1. As encoded in the germline V gene, CDR1 is LGHNA while CDR2 is YNFKEQ. The source material was blood. The TCR sequence derives from a woman aged 40 to 50 in good health. Recombination connected TRBV4-2 to TRBJ2-5; the D gene assignment is perhaps TRBD1 or TRBD2, with each matching 5 bases. This receptor has the CDR3 CASSQDEGTTRVETQYF. The sequenced DNA: TGTGCCAGCAGCCAAGATGAGGGGACCACCCGAGTAGAGACCCAGTACTTC.